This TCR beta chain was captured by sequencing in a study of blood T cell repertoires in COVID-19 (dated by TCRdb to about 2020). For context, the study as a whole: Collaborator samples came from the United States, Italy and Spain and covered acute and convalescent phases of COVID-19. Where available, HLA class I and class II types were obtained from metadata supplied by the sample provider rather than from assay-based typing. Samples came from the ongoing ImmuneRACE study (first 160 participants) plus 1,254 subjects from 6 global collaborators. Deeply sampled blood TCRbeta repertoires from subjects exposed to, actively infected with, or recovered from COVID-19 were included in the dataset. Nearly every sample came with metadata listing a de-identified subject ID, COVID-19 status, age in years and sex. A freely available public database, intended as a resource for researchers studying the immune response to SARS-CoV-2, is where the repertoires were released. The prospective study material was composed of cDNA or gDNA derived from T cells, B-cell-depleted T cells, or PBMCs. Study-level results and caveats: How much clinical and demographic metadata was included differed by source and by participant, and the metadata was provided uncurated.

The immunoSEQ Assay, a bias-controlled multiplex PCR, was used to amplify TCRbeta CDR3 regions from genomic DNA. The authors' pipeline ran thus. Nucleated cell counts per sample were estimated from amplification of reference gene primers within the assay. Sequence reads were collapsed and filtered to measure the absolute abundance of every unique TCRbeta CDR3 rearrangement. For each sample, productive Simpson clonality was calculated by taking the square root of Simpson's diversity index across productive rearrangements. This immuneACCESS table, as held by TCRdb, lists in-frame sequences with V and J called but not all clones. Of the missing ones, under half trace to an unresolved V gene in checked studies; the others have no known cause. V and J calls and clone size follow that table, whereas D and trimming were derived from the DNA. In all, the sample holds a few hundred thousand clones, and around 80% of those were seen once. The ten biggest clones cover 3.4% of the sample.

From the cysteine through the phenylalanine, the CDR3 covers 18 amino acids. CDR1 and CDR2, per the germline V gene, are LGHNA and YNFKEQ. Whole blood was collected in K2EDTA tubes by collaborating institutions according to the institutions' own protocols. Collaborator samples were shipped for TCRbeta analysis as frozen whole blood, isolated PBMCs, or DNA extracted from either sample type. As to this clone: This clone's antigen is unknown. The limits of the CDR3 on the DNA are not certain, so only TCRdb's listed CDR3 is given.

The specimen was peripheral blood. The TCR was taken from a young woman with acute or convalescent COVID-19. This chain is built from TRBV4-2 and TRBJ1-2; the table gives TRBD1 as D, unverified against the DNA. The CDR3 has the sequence CASSQATGGAMATPSDTF.